This T cell receptor (beta chain) was captured in a study of T cell responses to AZD1222 COVID-19 vaccine. Study information: Second-dose intervals near 4 or 12 weeks were combined. The study's findings and limits: Unmutated variant regions reportedly attract nearly half of all spike-specific TCRs.

This clone came up a few times. Its target is not known. The table came from immunoSEQ multiplex PCR; TCRdb's copy has only in-frame clones and leaves some out. This table has tens of thousands of clones, about 89% appearing once. The CDR3 length is 15 residues. V dropped 2 bases and J dropped 8 bases, with 18 bases sitting between them. Germline CDR1 reads MNHEY; CDR2 reads SVGAGI. The chain has TRBV6-5 and TRBJ1-2, with D possibly TRBD1 on 5 matching bases. The source of this sequence is an adult in good health. The source material was peripheral blood, sampled on day 0 of AZD1222 vaccination. The CDR3 DNA follows: TGTGCCAGCAGTTACGACCACCGGGCAGGGCTCGGCTACACCTTC. This gives the protein CASSYDHRAGLGYTF.